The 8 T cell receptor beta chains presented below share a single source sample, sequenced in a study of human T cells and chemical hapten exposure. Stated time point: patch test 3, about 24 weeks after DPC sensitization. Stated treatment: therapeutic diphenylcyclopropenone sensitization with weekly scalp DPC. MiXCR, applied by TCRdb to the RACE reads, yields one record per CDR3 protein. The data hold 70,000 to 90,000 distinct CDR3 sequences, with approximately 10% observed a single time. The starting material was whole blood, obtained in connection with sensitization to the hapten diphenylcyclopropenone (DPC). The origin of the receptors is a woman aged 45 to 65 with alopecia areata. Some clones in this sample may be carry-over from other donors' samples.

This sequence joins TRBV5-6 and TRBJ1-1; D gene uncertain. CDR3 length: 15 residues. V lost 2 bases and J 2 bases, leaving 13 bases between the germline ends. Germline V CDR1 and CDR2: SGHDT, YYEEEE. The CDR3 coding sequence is TGTGCCAGCAGCTTCAGGAGGTCCGGAAACACTGAAGCTTTCTTT. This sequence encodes CASSFRRSGNTEAFF.

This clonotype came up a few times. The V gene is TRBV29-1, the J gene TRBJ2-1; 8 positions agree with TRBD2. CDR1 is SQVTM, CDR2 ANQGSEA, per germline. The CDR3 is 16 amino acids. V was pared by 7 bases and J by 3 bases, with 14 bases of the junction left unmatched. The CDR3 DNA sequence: TGCAGCGGCCTGACCCCGGGGGGGGGGTTCTACAATGAGCAGTTCTTC. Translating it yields CSGLTPGGGFYNEQFF.

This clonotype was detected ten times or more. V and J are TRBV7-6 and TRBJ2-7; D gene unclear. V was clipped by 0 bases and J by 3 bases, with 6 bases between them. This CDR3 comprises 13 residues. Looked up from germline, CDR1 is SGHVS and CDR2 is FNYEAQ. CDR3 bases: TGTGCCAGCAGCTTAGCGGCAGGCTACGAGCAGTACTTC. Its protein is CASSLAAGYEQYF.

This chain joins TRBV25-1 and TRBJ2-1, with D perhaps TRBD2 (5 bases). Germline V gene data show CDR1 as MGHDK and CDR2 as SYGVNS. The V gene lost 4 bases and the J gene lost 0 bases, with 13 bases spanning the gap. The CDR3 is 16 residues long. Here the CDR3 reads CASSGASLVSYNEQFF. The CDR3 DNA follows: TGTGCCAGCAGTGGGGCTAGCCTTGTCTCCTACAATGAGCAGTTCTTC.

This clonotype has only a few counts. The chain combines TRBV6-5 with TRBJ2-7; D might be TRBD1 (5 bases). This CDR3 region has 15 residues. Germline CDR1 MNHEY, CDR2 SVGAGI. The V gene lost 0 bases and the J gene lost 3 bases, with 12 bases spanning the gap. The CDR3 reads CASSYSGRANYEQYF. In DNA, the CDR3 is TGTGCCAGCAGTTACTCAGGCAGGGCAAACTACGAGCAGTACTTC.

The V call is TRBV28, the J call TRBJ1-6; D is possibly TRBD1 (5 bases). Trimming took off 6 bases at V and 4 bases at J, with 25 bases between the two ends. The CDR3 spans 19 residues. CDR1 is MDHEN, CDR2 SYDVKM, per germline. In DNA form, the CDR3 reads TGTGCCAGCAGAGGAGGTGGGGGGGGAACGTCGTTTTATAATTCACCCCTCCACTTT. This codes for CASRGGGGGTSFYNSPLHF.

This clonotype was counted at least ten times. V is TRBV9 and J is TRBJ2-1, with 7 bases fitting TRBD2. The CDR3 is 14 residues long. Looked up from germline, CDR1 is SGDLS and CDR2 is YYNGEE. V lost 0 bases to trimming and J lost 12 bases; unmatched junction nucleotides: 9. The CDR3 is CASSVAGGSPGQFF. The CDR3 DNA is TGTGCCAGCAGCGTAGCGGGAGGATCCCCCGGGCAGTTCTTC.

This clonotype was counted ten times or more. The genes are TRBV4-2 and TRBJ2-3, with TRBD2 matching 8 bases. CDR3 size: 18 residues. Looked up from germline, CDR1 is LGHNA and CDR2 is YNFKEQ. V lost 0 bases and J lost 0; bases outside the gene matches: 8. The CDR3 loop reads CASSQEFSGGPSTDTQYF. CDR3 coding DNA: TGTGCCAGCAGCCAAGAGTTCTCGGGAGGGCCAAGCACAGATACGCAGTATTTT.